Here is one T cell receptor beta chain with its context. Germline V gives CDR1 MGHRA, CDR2 YSYEKL. The CDR3 totals 14 residues. The V and J ends lost 4 bases and 3 bases respectively, with 13 bases between them. This table comes from immunoSEQ multiplex PCR, and its TCRdb copy is limited to in-frame clones, with some not included. The sample contains about 180,000 clones, about 88% of which appear only once. The data are from a study of blood T cell repertoires in COVID-19. Material for sequencing was peripheral blood. This TCR came from a woman in her twenties or thirties with active or convalescent COVID-19. The rearrangement links TRBV4-1 to TRBJ2-7; D is possibly TRBD2 (6 bases). CDR3 sequence: CASSPGLLSYEQYF. DNA of the CDR3: TGCGCCAGCAGCCCGGGACTGCTGAGCTACGAGCAGTACTTC.